The 11 T cell receptor beta chains below come from one sample, sequenced in a study of blood T cell repertoires in COVID-19. The repertoire was sequenced with immunoSEQ multiplex PCR; TCRdb's copy has only in-frame clones and lacks some. The sample contains 250,000 to 350,000 clones, approximately 86% of which appear only once. Sequenced sample: peripheral blood. These receptors came from a human donor with COVID-19, enrolled during active disease. The donor label of this sample is uncertain.

The chain's CDR3 is CASSPGGNEQYF. The DNA of the CDR3 is TGTGCCAGCTCACCCGGGGGGAACGAGCAGTACTTC. The chain joins TRBV18 to TRBJ2-7; 7 positions agree with TRBD2. The CDR3 runs 12 residues. With V trimmed by 3 bases and J by 5 bases, 1 base remained unmatched. Germline-derived CDR1 and CDR2 are KGHSH and LQKENI.

The chain joins TRBV14 to TRBJ1-6; TRBD1 agrees at 9 bases. J was trimmed by 8 bases and V by 5 bases; bases with no gene match: 7. CDR1 and CDR2 from the germline V gene are SGHDN and FVKESK. This CDR3 comprises 15 residues. The CDR3 reads CASSAPGQGYSPLHF. DNA for the CDR3: TGTGCCAGCAGCGCACCGGGACAGGGATATTCACCCCTCCACTTT.

The count of this clone is one. The V gene is TRBV6-5, the J gene TRBJ2-2; 7 nucleotides line up with TRBD2. The V gene's germline CDR1 is MNHEY and CDR2 SVGAGI. The CDR3 spans 16 residues. V trimming: 2 bases; J trimming: 1 base; junction bases outside the gene matches: 4. In nucleotides, the CDR3 is TGTGCCAGCAGTTACCCTCAGCGGGAGAACACCGGGGAGCTGTTTTTT. This gives the protein CASSYPQRENTGELFF.

The table lists this clone with a few counts. The chain joins TRBV6-5 to TRBJ1-5; D may be TRBD1 (6 bases). The CDR3 runs 14 residues. V dropped 4 bases and J dropped 4 bases, with 11 bases sitting between them. Germline lookup yields CDR1 MNHEY and CDR2 SVGAGI. CDR3 sequence reads: CASSLQGRNQPQHF. The CDR3, as DNA: TGTGCCAGCAGTTTACAGGGTCGGAATCAGCCCCAGCATTTT.

This rearrangement joins TRBV9 to TRBJ2-3; D remains ambiguous. The CDR3 consists of 14 residues. The V gene's germline CDR1 is SGDLS and CDR2 YYNGEE. V lost 3 bases and J lost 0, with 8 bases in between. CDR3: CASSGVQSTDTQYF. The CDR3 DNA is TGTGCCAGCAGCGGGGTACAGAGCACAGATACGCAGTATTTT.

This CDR3 is CASSVGGQAKNTEAFF. In DNA form, the CDR3 reads TGTGCCAGCAGCGTGGGAGGACAGGCTAAGAACACTGAAGCTTTCTTT. This chain joins TRBV9 and TRBJ1-1; TRBD1 matches 7 bases. CDR1 is SGDLS, CDR2 YYNGEE, per germline. The CDR3 runs to 16 residues. The junction had 8 bases not matched to a gene; V was cut back by 2 bases and J by 1 base. Drawing the rest from reference TRBV9 and TRBJ1-1, the complete variable domain is DSGVTQTPKHLITATGQRVTLRCSPRSGDLSVYWYQQSLDQGLQFLIQYYNGEERAKGNILERFSAQQFPDLHSELNLSSLELGDSALYFCASSVGGQAKNTEAFFGQGTRLTVV.

This clone has a single count. The chain carries TRBV3-1 (or the pseudogene TRBV3-2) and TRBJ1-2; D might be TRBD1 (5 bases). CDR1 and CDR2 from the germline V gene are LGHDT and YNNKEL (reference sequence). The CDR3 is 15 amino acids. V gave up 0 bases and J gave up 8 bases, with 16 bases separating them. Here the CDR3 reads CASSQDAVGGRGYTF. The CDR3, as DNA: TGTGCCAGCAGCCAAGATGCGGTCGGGGGGAGAGGCTACACCTTC.

The V and J genes are TRBV28 and TRBJ1-5, with TRBD1 as a possible D gene (5 bases). V was cut by 3 bases and J by 5 bases, with 14 bases left in between. The germline gives CDR1 MDHEN, CDR2 SYDVKM. The CDR3 spans 15 residues. For the CDR3, the DNA is TGTGCCAGCAGTTTTAGGGGAAACGTCGATCAGCCCCAGCATTTT. Encoded protein: CASSFRGNVDQPQHF.

The chain has TRBV5-1 and TRBJ1-2, with 8 positions matching TRBD1. Trimming removed 2 bases from V and 4 bases from J; junction bases left unmatched: 7. There are 15 residues in the CDR3. CDR1 SGHRS and CDR2 YFSETQ come from the germline V gene. The CDR3 here is CASSLQQGASYGYTF. The DNA of the CDR3 is TGCGCCAGCAGCTTACAGCAGGGGGCTAGCTATGGCTACACCTTC.

The chain couples TRBV15 to TRBJ1-1; 9 bases agree with TRBD1. V shed 0 bases, J shed 4 bases, and the junction held 9 bases outside the gene matches. Germline lookup yields CDR1 LNHNV and CDR2 YYDKDF (reference sequence). CDR3 size: 17 residues. CDR3: CATSREGQGPPSTEAFF. The CDR3 DNA is TGTGCCACCAGCAGAGAGGGACAGGGACCACCCAGCACTGAAGCTTTCTTT.

The rearrangement uses TRBV3-1 (or the pseudogene TRBV3-2) and TRBJ2-7; 11 bases line up with TRBD2. CDR3 length equals 15 residues. Germline V gives CDR1 LGHDT, CDR2 YNNKEL (reference sequence). The V and J ends lost 3 bases and 4 bases, in that order; junction bases with no gene match: 5. CDR3: CASSHIAGGEYEQYF. CDR3 DNA: TGTGCCAGCAGCCACATAGCGGGAGGGGAATACGAGCAGTACTTC.